This record looks at one T cell receptor (beta chain) sequence and its context. The antigen this receptor binds is unknown. No qualities accompany the bases; no much larger clone lies one base away. The sample belongs to a study of cytomegalovirus exposure and HLA in healthy donors (TCRdb year 2017). Describing the broader study: An earlier analysis of approximately 600 of the donors reported approximately 300 Gb of sequence data and approximately 110 million unique TCR beta sequences from approximately 180 million T cells. An early release covering 550 to 650 HLA-typed donors comprised about 300 gigabases of sequencing data and around 85 million unique TCR sequences. The genetic ancestry cluster associated with self-reported Caucasian donors included 81% of the approximately 400 genotyped donors. The study aimed to test whether cataloging public T cell receptors could reveal signatures of past pathogen exposure. The T cell repertoires of about 700 subjects were profiled by immunosequencing and related to cytomegalovirus serostatus. Besides the first cohort of around 670 subjects, a separate validation cohort made up of roughly 120 different subjects was used. To predict cytomegalovirus infection status, the study combined high-throughput TCR immunosequencing, statistical association of individual TCRs with disease status, and machine learning. In a later analysis, previously published TCR beta repertoires from 550 to 750 donors were re-analyzed and high-resolution HLA genotyping was added so that TCR occurrence patterns could be studied. In the later analysis, no new phenotypic data were used to find candidate immune exposures; instead, reliance was placed on TCR beta sequences and their occurrence across donors. An earlier analysis of more than 450 of the donors used high-throughput TCR beta sequencing to judge whether each TCR beta V gene segment behaved as functional or pseudogenic. Donor age, sex, ethnicity and CMV serostatus were collected together with the repertoire data. A later genetic analysis took genome-wide SNP genotypes for about three fifths of the roughly 670 donors and used that subset as a discovery cohort. Every repertoire in the discovery cohort had been generated on one and the same sequencing platform. HLA typing covered class I and class II loci at four-digit resolution. The number of typed donors differed by locus: about 620-640 for A, B, C, DRB1 and DQB1; 500 to 550 for DQA1; fewer than 610 for DPA1; and about 450 for DPB1. A handful of DR-DQ haplotypes were handled as single units for association and clustering because linkage in the cohort was strong. On average, around 240,000 unique TCR beta nucleotide sequences were sequenced per donor among a few hundred genotyped donors of the cohort, with 15% to 20% of those sequences being non-productive. Results the study describes overall, beyond this receptor: The cohort was sequenced for TCR beta chains only, and without alpha or paired-chain data the features that could be detected were limited. Some 16 rarely observed V segments, including chromosome 9 orphons, were excluded from the earlier analysis of about 500 of the donors because counts were too low. Cytomegalovirus status was reported to be diagnosed by the classifier with high specificity and sensitivity in both the original and validation cohorts. In the study, about 150 TCR beta chains were listed as associated with cytomegalovirus. According to the authors, the approach could potentially be generalized to other disease states and immunological phenotypes. A further reported finding was that TCR beta sequences accurately predicted the HLA-A and HLA-B alleles for most subjects in the first cohort. A later analysis found that TCR association rates varied across HLA loci, with DRB1 alleles showing the most associated TCRs and HLA-C alleles the fewest. Compared with equally common non-associated chains, HLA-associated TCR beta chains in a later analysis were more clonally expanded and had lower generation probabilities. A cluster of highly shared sequence variants was judged likely to represent a technical artifact of the sequencing pipeline. Across donors, most TCR sequences were observed very rarely, whereas some public TCRs were present in many individuals. In a later analysis, most CMV-associated TCR beta chains were found to appear HLA-restricted, with HLA associations seemingly driven largely by CMV exposure. The presence/absence analyses assumed that sequencing depth was roughly uniform across donors, and that assumption may not be true. Several of the top co-occurrence clusters appeared to be linked to parvovirus B19, influenza, CMV and Epstein-Barr virus, according to a later analysis. Compared with the approximately 600-donor mean, donors in an Asian-associated ancestry cluster had fewer N-insertions in productive TCRs, according to a later genetic analysis. Broadly in line with IMGT annotations, most TCR beta V segments showed up in productive rearrangements about 90% or about 30% of the time in an earlier analysis of 450 to 600 of the donors. HLA typing was unavailable for some donors at each locus, so association tests used only the typed subset. Specific HLA alleles were associated with around 18,000 TCR beta sequences at a false discovery rate of 0.05 in a later analysis. An association between a missense DCLRE1C variant and V-gene and J-gene trimming of TCR beta chains was found in a later genetic analysis and replicated in an independent cohort. Assigning TCR associations to individual alleles was difficult when HLA alleles, especially DR and DQ, strongly co-occurred. The only immune exposure information available for the cohort was CMV serostatus. Because the 87-base-pair reads could not distinguish some IMGT-functional V segments, including TRBV6-2 and TRBV6-3, those segments were excluded. Correlated functional status among segregating V segments might be attributable to linkage disequilibrium, but an unknown experimental factor could not be ruled out. In vitro tests confirmed that three of the cytomegalovirus-associated TCR beta chains recognize cytomegalovirus antigens.

The library came from the immunoSEQ multiplex PCR assay. For the multiplex PCR, a mixture combining 60 forward primers for TCR Vbeta segments and 13 reverse primers for TCR Jbeta segments was used. Amplification of the CDR3 region of rearranged TCR beta genes was performed with a multiplex PCR assay on genomic DNA. On the Illumina HiSeq System, the amplified TCR beta libraries were sequenced as 87-base-pair reads. As for the original processing: In a later analysis, roughly 80 million unique TCR beta chains were counted across the 500 to 700 repertoires, and roughly 11 million of these chains were shared by at least two donors. A nearest-neighbor algorithm error-corrected the raw reads and collapsed the reads into unique sequences, merging closely related sequences to remove PCR and sequencing errors. V, D and J gene segments were assigned by aligning CDR3 sequences to IMGT reference sequences. For a sequence to be retained, a match of at least six nucleotides was required to both a V gene segment and a J gene segment. A rearrangement counted as productive if the CDR3 had no stop codons and remained in frame with V and J, and every other rearrangement counted as non-productive. CDR3 was defined according to IMGT convention as the region running from the second conserved V-encoded cysteine to the conserved J-encoded phenylalanine. The earlier analysis of some 550 of the donors excluded any sequence lacking an unambiguous match to a single V gene segment. In an earlier analysis of 587 of the donors, V segments were called functional above 56.7% productive rearrangements and were called segregating when the between-donor standard deviation exceeded 5%. To diagnose cytomegalovirus status from the catalog of TCR beta chain sequences, a statistical classification framework was built. V and J gene assignment, in a later analysis, came from comparing TCR nucleotide sequences with IMGT/GENE-DB human TR gene sequences. The TCRdist pipeline was used in a later analysis to assign CDR3 sequences and most-parsimonious VDJ recombination scenarios. In a later analysis, each TCR beta chain was defined by its CDR3 amino acid sequence together with its V-gene family, and reads without a unique V-gene family were excluded. A later analysis removed 550 to 650 highly shared, low-generation-probability nucleotide sequences to deal with suspected cross-contamination and a sequencing artifact. In a later analysis, a clonal expansion index for each public chain was calculated from normalized within-repertoire ranks of inferred template counts. Generation probabilities in a later analysis came from a VDJ recombination model fitted to out-of-frame rearrangements, and those results were checked against IGoR. In a later analysis, hypergeometric tests were used to score TCR-TCR, TCR-HLA and TCR-CMV co-occurrence, with a repertoire-size bias correction applied to TCR pairs. To estimate false discovery rates, a later analysis permuted the HLA or CMV assignments 20 times. In a later analysis, co-occurring TCRs were grouped with DBSCAN, and TCRdist sequence similarity was added when clustering was performed within HLA-allele-positive subsets. For co-occurrence clustering, repertoires with fewer than 30,000 or more than 120,000 public chains were excluded, along with four or five repertoires with anomalous nucleotide sharing. TCRdb retrieved this table from immuneACCESS and kept in-frame rearrangements only. Not all clones are present; in checked studies, unresolved V genes account for under half, and no reason is known for the remainder. V and J calls and clone size are as listed in that table; D and trimming were resolved from the DNA. The sample has about 55,000 clones on record, 65% to 80% of them singletons. Approximately 30% of the sample goes to the ten largest clones.

There are 13 amino acids in the CDR3, from cysteine to phenylalanine inclusive. The sequence is cut down to CDR3 DNA, 39 bases in frame from base 1. CDR1 and CDR2, looked up from the germline V gene (reference sequence), are MNHEY and SMNVEV. Trimming removed 7 bases from V and 7 bases from J, leaving 14 bases between the germline ends. The cohort was made up of approximately 670 healthy bone marrow donors. Cohort members were all nominally healthy when sampled, although unrecorded immune exposures were likely present. The donor was CMV seropositive and was included in the group of approximately 310 seropositive cohort members. Each donor provided a peripheral blood sample, and peripheral blood mononuclear cells were used for TCR beta sequencing. Genomic DNA extraction from the blood cell samples was performed with the Qiagen DNeasy Blood Extraction Kit.

This TCR was sampled from a man aged 40-55 years in good health and CMV-seropositive. Rearrangement joined TRBV27 to TRBJ1-5, with no reliable assignment of the D segment. Sequenced material: PBMCs. CDR3 sequence: CASTLAVGQPQHF. The bases are TGTGCCAGCACCCTGGCGGTTGGCCAGCCCCAGCATTTT.